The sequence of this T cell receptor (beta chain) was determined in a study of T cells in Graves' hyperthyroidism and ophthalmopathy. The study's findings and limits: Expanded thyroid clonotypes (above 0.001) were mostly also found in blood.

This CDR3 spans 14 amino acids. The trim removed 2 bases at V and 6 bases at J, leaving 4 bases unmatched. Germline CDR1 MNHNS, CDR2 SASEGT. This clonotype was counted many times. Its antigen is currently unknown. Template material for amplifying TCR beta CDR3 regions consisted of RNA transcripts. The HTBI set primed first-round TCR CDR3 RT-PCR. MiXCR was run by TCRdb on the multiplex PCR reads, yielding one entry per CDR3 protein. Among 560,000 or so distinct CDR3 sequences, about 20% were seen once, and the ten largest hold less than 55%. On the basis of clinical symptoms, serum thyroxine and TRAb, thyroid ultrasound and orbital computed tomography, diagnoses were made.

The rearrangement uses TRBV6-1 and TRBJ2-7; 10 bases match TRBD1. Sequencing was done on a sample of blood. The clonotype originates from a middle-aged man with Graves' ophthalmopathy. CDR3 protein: CASSEKRDRGEQYF. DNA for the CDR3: TGTGCCAGCAGTGAAAAAAGGGACAGGGGCGAGCAGTACTTC.